These 28 T cell receptor beta chains were all obtained from the same sample, sequenced in a study of cytomegalovirus exposure and HLA in healthy donors. The PCR had 60 Vbeta and 13 Jbeta primers. Clones were read by immunoSEQ multiplex PCR, and TCRdb kept only the in-frame ones, dropping some. In the table there are 130,000 to 150,000 clones, approximately 73% of which are singletons. Material for sequencing was PBMCs. The receptors were gathered from a human donor in good health.

This clone was seen more than once but under ten times. The rearrangement uses TRBV9 and TRBJ2-3; 10 positions match TRBD2. The V gene's germline CDR1 is SGDLS and CDR2 YYNGEE. The trim removed 6 bases at V and 4 bases at J, leaving 8 bases unmatched. This CDR3 region has 15 residues. CDR3 sequence: CASTFSGRSSDTQYF. CDR3 bases: TGTGCCAGCACCTTTAGCGGGAGGTCATCAGATACGCAGTATTTT. Based on the CDR3 plus reference TRBV9 and TRBJ2-3, the full variable domain is DSGVTQTPKHLITATGQRVTLRCSPRSGDLSVYWYQQSLDQGLQFLIQYYNGEERAKGNILERFSAQQFPDLHSELNLSSLELGDSALYFCASTFSGRSSDTQYFGPGTRLTVL.

The chain combines TRBV27 with TRBJ1-4, with 10 bases aligning to TRBD1. CDR3 length: 14 residues. V dropped 5 bases and J dropped 14; count of bases not matched to a gene: 11. Germline values: CDR1 MNHEY, CDR2 SMNVEV (reference sequence). CDR3 sequence: CASSPRDRGMRLFF. The CDR3 DNA is TGTGCCAGCAGTCCGCGGGACAGGGGCATGCGGCTGTTTTTT.

This chain connects TRBV18 to TRBJ1-2; 10 bases agree with TRBD1. The CDR3 is 15 amino acids. Germline V gene lookup returns CDR1 KGHSH and CDR2 LQKENI. V was clipped by 3 bases and J by 8 bases; unmatched bases: 9. The CDR3 coding sequence is TGTGCCAGCTCACCGGGACAGGGGTTGGCTCGGGGCTACACCTTC. It yields the protein CASSPGQGLARGYTF.

The chain recombines TRBV19 with TRBJ2-7; D not resolved. V lost 4 bases to trimming and J lost 4 bases, with 17 bases between them. Germline loops: CDR1 LNHDA, CDR2 SQIVND (reference sequence). The CDR3 contains 15 residues. CDR3 region: CASSTVIEPPYEQYF. In nucleotides, the CDR3 is TGTGCCAGTAGTACTGTAATAGAACCACCTTACGAGCAGTACTTC.

This chain connects TRBV30 to TRBJ1-1, with D uncertain. CDR1 and CDR2 from the germline V gene are GTSNPN and SVGIG (reference sequence). CDR3 length: 13 residues. V shed 1 base and J shed 4 bases, with 10 bases lying between them. CDR3 region: CAWSAYLRTEAFF. CDR3 nucleotides: TGTGCCTGGAGTGCCTATCTACGCACTGAAGCTTTCTTT.

This rearrangement joins TRBV7-8 to TRBJ1-2; 10 bases agree with TRBD1. Germline CDR1 reads SGHVS; CDR2 reads FQNEAQ. This CDR3 spans 13 amino acids. With V trimmed by 5 bases and J by 8 bases, 5 bases remained unmatched. The CDR3 reads CASSQTGGRGYTF. The DNA of the CDR3 is TGTGCCAGCAGCCAGACAGGGGGCCGCGGCTACACCTTC.

The chain combines TRBV6-1 with TRBJ2-1, with 9 bases lining up with TRBD1. The germline CDR1 and CDR2 sequences are MNHNS and SASEGT. CDR3 length: 14 amino acids. With V trimmed by 9 bases and J by 7 bases, 10 bases remained unmatched. This chain's CDR3 is CARGPGQGENEQFF. CDR3 nucleotides: TGTGCCAGGGGCCCGGGACAGGGTGAGAATGAGCAGTTCTTC.

The V gene is TRBV11-3, the J gene TRBJ2-1; maybe TRBD2 (7 bases). Germline V gene data show CDR1 as SGHNT and CDR2 as YENEEA. The CDR3 has 14 residues. With 7 bases removed from V and 9 bases from J, the gap between germline ends came to 19 bases. CDR3 sequence reads: CASTKRGGTGEQFF. As DNA, the CDR3 is TGTGCCAGCACTAAAAGGGGGGGTACAGGTGAGCAGTTCTTC.

The chain has TRBV5-6 and TRBJ2-2; 8 bases match TRBD2. Per the germline V gene, CDR1 is SGHDT and CDR2 is YYEEEE. The CDR3 sequence is 15 residues long. J was trimmed by 7 bases and V by 4 bases; bases with no gene match: 9. The CDR3 DNA sequence: TGTGCCAGCAGCCCCAAGCGGGAGTCCGTCGGGGAGCTGTTTTTT. Translation: CASSPKRESVGELFF.

Written as DNA, the CDR3 is TGTGCCACCAGCAGCGGAGAGTCCTACGAGCAGTACTTC. This sequence encodes CATSSGESYEQYF. The J gene is TRBJ2-7, the V gene TRBV15; D is uncertain. The CDR3 runs to 13 residues. Trimming took 3 bases from V and 1 from J, leaving 7 bases between them. CDR1 and CDR2 from the germline V gene are LNHNV and YYDKDF (reference sequence).

V and J are TRBV5-8 and TRBJ2-1, with 9 positions matching TRBD2. Germline V gives CDR1 SGHTS, CDR2 YDEGEE. CDR3 length equals 15 residues. The junction had 4 bases not matched to a gene; V was cut back by 1 base and J by 5 bases. The CDR3 coding sequence is TGTGCCAGCAGCTTGAGCGGGACTAGCAACAATGAGCAGTTCTTC. This gives the protein CASSLSGTSNNEQFF.

This rearrangement joins TRBV28 to TRBJ1-2; D is perhaps TRBD1 (5 bases). CDR1 is MDHEN and CDR2 is SYDVKM in the germline V gene. The CDR3 runs to 16 residues. The V and J ends lost 2 bases and 6 bases respectively, with 19 bases between them. CDR3 in amino acids: CASSLIEAVGGDGYTF. In DNA form, the CDR3 reads TGTGCCAGCAGTTTAATAGAGGCCGTGGGGGGAGATGGCTACACCTTC.

This clone was found once. This rearrangement joins TRBV30 to TRBJ2-7, with 10 bases matching TRBD2. V dropped 2 bases and J dropped 7; count of bases not matched to a gene: 17. CDR3 length equals 17 residues. In germline, CDR1 is GTSNPN, CDR2 SVGIG (reference sequence). The CDR3 DNA sequence: TGTGCCTGGAGTAGCGGGAGGGCCTCGACTACTACTGGGGAGCAGTACTTC. Amino acids: CAWSSGRASTTTGEQYF.

V usage is TRBV9 and J usage is TRBJ2-7; a weak D match, TRBD1 (6 bases). Trimming shortened V by 3 bases and J by 5 bases, and 18 bases separated the two germline ends. The CDR3 has 15 amino acids. Germline loops: CDR1 SGDLS, CDR2 YYNGEE. CDR3 bases: TGTGCCAGCAGCGAGCTCGGGCAGGGGTACGACGAGCAGTACTTC. Protein sequence: CASSELGQGYDEQYF.

The chain joins TRBV6-4 to TRBJ2-6; a possible D gene is TRBD1 (6 bases). The CDR3 is 16 residues long. Germline loops: CDR1 MRHNA, CDR2 SNTAGT. With 3 bases removed from V and 0 bases from J, the gap between germline ends came to 9 bases. CDR3 loop: CASSDGGLSGANVLTF. CDR3 nucleotide sequence: TGTGCCAGCAGTGATGGGGGCCTCTCTGGGGCCAACGTCCTGACTTTC.

The chain links TRBV9 to TRBJ1-5; D not certain. The CDR3 is 13 amino acids. Germline CDR1 is SGDLS and CDR2 is YYNGEE. Trimming shortened V by 0 bases and J by 6 bases, and 7 bases separated the two germline ends. The CDR3 reads CASSVDGGQPQHF. The CDR3, as DNA: TGTGCCAGCAGCGTAGACGGCGGTCAGCCCCAGCATTTT.

This clone was counted a few times. The chain links TRBV5-1 to TRBJ2-5; TRBD2 might be the D (5 bases). V was clipped by 7 bases and J by 4 bases, with 8 bases between them. The V gene's germline CDR1 is SGHRS and CDR2 YFSETQ. The CDR3 covers 11 residues. The CDR3 protein is CASRERETQYF. DNA for the CDR3: TGCGCCAGCCGGGAAAGAGAGACCCAGTACTTC.

This chain uses TRBV27 with TRBJ2-1; TRBD1 is a possible D gene (5 bases). With 2 bases removed from V and 6 bases from J, the gap between germline ends came to 17 bases. This CDR3 spans 16 amino acids. Germline lookup yields CDR1 MNHEY and CDR2 SMNVEV (reference sequence). CDR3 sequence: CASSLVQGNYFNEQFF. The CDR3 nucleotides are TGTGCCAGCAGTTTAGTCCAGGGCAACTATTTCAATGAGCAGTTCTTC.

The rearrangement uses TRBV5-1 and TRBJ2-3; possible D gene TRBD1, 6 bases. The CDR3 extends over 15 amino acids. Germline V gene lookup returns CDR1 SGHRS and CDR2 YFSETQ. With 3 bases removed from V and 3 bases from J, the gap between germline ends came to 14 bases. The CDR3 loop is CASSSQGFRTDTQYF. DNA of the CDR3: TGCGCCAGCAGCTCACAGGGTTTTAGGACAGATACGCAGTATTTT.

V is TRBV13 and J is TRBJ2-3; the match to TRBD2 covers 9 bases. Germline V gene data show CDR1 as PRHDT and CDR2 as FYEKMQ (reference sequence). The CDR3 consists of 15 residues. After removal of 8 bases from V and 1 base from J, the junction contained 7 bases not matched to a gene. The CDR3 DNA reads as TGTGCCAGCCGGATTAGGACTAGCGGCACAGATACGCAGTATTTT. Encoded protein: CASRIRTSGTDTQYF.

A few counts support this clone. The gene calls are TRBV18 and TRBJ2-7; the match to TRBD2 covers 9 bases. CDR3 size: 16 residues. V shed 4 bases, J shed 4 bases, and the junction held 11 bases outside the gene matches. CDR1 and CDR2 (germline): KGHSH, LQKENI. This chain's CDR3 is CASSQGRLAGKYEQYF. The CDR3 DNA is TGTGCCAGCTCACAAGGGCGTCTAGCGGGGAAATACGAGCAGTACTTC. Together with reference TRBV18 and TRBJ2-7, the CDR3 gives the full variable domain: NAGVMQNPRHLVRRRGQEARLRCSPMKGHSHVYWYRQLPEEGLKFMVYLQKENIIDESGMPKERFSAEFPKEGPSILRIQQVVRGDSAAYFCASSQGRLAGKYEQYFGPGTRLTVT.

Remarks on this clone: One end of the junction fails to match germline, which may point to a read error. The V call is TRBV6-6, the J call TRBJ2-6; a possible D gene is TRBD1 (5 bases). The germline CDR1 and CDR2 sequences are MNHNY and SVGAGI (reference sequence). This CDR3 region has 16 residues. The CDR3 DNA is TGTGCCAGCAGACCTACCGACGGCTCTGGGGCCAACGCCCTGACTTTC. This sequence encodes CASRPTDGSGANALTF.

This clone has a single count. The V and J genes are TRBV2 and TRBJ1-2; D is undetermined. Germline loops: CDR1 SNHLY, CDR2 FYNNEI. The CDR3 length is 12 residues. Trimming stripped 6 bases from V and 4 bases from J, with 9 bases between. For the CDR3, the DNA is TGTGCCAGCAGGGCGGGCTTCTATGGCTACACCTTC. Translating gives CASRAGFYGYTF.

This clone was picked up one time. The chain is built from TRBV5-1 and TRBJ1-2; no reliable D call. V was shortened by 0 bases and J by 8 bases, with 5 bases between the two germline ends. This CDR3 is built from 11 residues. Germline CDR1 reads SGHRS; CDR2 reads YFSETQ. CDR3 coding DNA: TGCGCCAGCAGCTTGGACAGCGGCTACACCTTC. This gives the protein CASSLDSGYTF.

CDR3 nucleotide sequence: TGTGCCAGCAGCGTAGTTCAGGACACCGGGGAGCTGTTTTTT. Translated, it gives CASSVVQDTGELFF. This chain links TRBV9 with TRBJ2-2; D unresolved. This CDR3 comprises 14 residues. V lost 0 bases and J lost 3, with 6 bases in between. The germline V gene encodes CDR1 SGDLS and CDR2 YYNGEE. Combining the CDR3 with reference TRBV9 and TRBJ2-2 gives the whole variable domain DSGVTQTPKHLITATGQRVTLRCSPRSGDLSVYWYQQSLDQGLQFLIQYYNGEERAKGNILERFSAQQFPDLHSELNLSSLELGDSALYFCASSVVQDTGELFFGEGSRLTVL.

The V and J genes are TRBV29-1 and TRBJ1-5, with 7 bases that match TRBD1. From germline, CDR1 is SQVTM and CDR2 ANQGSEA. The CDR3 is made up of 12 amino acids. V lost 6 bases to trimming and J lost 2 bases; unmatched junction nucleotides: 1. CDR3 nucleotides: TGCAGCGTAGGGACAGGCAATCAGCCCCAGCATTTT. This translates into CSVGTGNQPQHF.

The sample holds a few counts of this clone. The V call is TRBV6-6, the J call TRBJ2-2, with TRBD2 as a possible D gene (5 bases). The CDR3 is 16 residues long. The V gene's germline CDR1 is MNHNY and CDR2 SVGAGI (reference sequence). V lost 6 bases to trimming and J lost 8 bases, with 22 bases between them. The CDR3 sequence: CASSPRTGELGGELFF. As DNA, the CDR3 is TGTGCCAGCAGCCCCAGGACCGGGGAGCTGGGGGGGGAGCTGTTTTTT.

This clone has more than one count but fewer than ten. The chain carries TRBV6-4 and TRBJ1-2; TRBD1 agrees at 7 bases. V was pared by 4 bases and J by 8 bases, with 4 bases of the junction left unmatched. The CDR3 length is 12 residues. The germline V gene encodes CDR1 MRHNA and CDR2 SNTAGT. The CDR3 loop is CASSGQGDGYTF. DNA of the CDR3: TGTGCCAGCAGTGGACAGGGCGACGGCTACACCTTC.